This TCR beta chain was sequenced for a study of beta chain features in type 1 diabetes. Whole-study findings and limits: The study found that naive, central memory and Treg TCRB repertoires appeared more similar in patients than in healthy donors. People with Type 1 diabetes carried modestly yet significantly shorter TCRB CDR3s in all four CD4+ subsets. It was possible that PCR favored shorter templates, equally so in patients and controls. Among type 1 diabetes patients, VDJ junctions had fewer insertions and more deletions.

Unmatched junction bases numbered 12, after V lost 6 bases and J lost 10 bases. The CDR3 contains 13 residues. Germline CDR1 and CDR2: MDHEN and SYDVKM. TCRB transcripts that were expressed got sequenced, as all of the isolated RNA had been reverse transcribed. Read counts averaged roughly 4 million for samples of naive, central memory and regulatory T cells. TCRdb keeps only in-frame clones here, not all; method: immunoSEQ multiplex PCR. Of over 200,000 clones listed, 11% were seen once; the top ten hold 0.017%. Of note for this clone: No antigen is known for it.

The sequence derives from a man under 40 with type 1 diabetes. J is TRBJ2-7 and V is TRBV28; the match to TRBD1 covers 7 bases. Specimen: naive CD4+ T cells from blood. For the CDR3, the DNA is TGTGCCAGCAGCCTGACCCTGCAGGGGGAACAGTACTTC. Its translation: CASSLTLQGEQYF.